The 14 T cell receptor beta chains reported below all come from one sample, sequenced in a study of cytomegalovirus exposure and HLA in healthy donors. The PCR employed 60 Vbeta primers together with 13 Jbeta primers. Sequencing used immunoSEQ multiplex PCR; TCRdb keeps in-frame clones, though not all of them. The repertoire consists of about 130,000 clones, with around 73% occurring once and the leading ten covering roughly 1.5%. The sequencing input was PBMCs. The receptors shown here come from a female donor in good health and CMV-seronegative.

The J gene is TRBJ1-1, the V gene TRBV7-9; a weak D match, TRBD1 (6 bases). V was shortened by 1 base and J by 5 bases, with 11 bases between the two germline ends. This CDR3 is 14 amino acids long. The germline gives CDR1 SEHNR, CDR2 FQNEAQ (reference sequence). The CDR3 reads CASSLVIGGTEAFF. CDR3 nucleotides: TGTGCCAGCAGCTTAGTCATAGGGGGAACTGAAGCTTTCTTT.

This chain connects TRBV6-1 to TRBJ1-2; TRBD1 might be the D (5 bases). Trimming shortened V by 5 bases and J by 4 bases, and 8 bases separated the two germline ends. Germline V CDR1 and CDR2: MNHNS, SASEGT. The CDR3 extends over 12 amino acids. CDR3 sequence reads: CASSLTVYGYTF. The CDR3 DNA reads as TGTGCCAGCAGTCTGACAGTCTATGGCTACACCTTC.

V is TRBV5-1 and J is TRBJ2-1; 14 positions match TRBD2. The length of the CDR3 is 18 residues. Germline V lookup: CDR1 SGHRS, CDR2 YFSETQ. V lost 5 bases to trimming and J lost 5 bases; unmatched junction nucleotides: 12. The CDR3, as DNA: TGCGCCAGCAGTTCACTAGGCCGACTAGCGGGAGGGCACAATGAGCAGTTCTTC. This codes for CASSSLGRLAGGHNEQFF.

The chain has TRBV6-5 and TRBJ2-7; tentative D call: TRBD2 (6 bases). V lost 8 bases to trimming and J lost 3 bases, with 17 bases between them. Germline V CDR1 and CDR2: MNHEY, SVGAGI. This CDR3 has 14 amino acids. This CDR3 reads CASSARGTIYEQYF. DNA of the CDR3: TGTGCCAGCTCGGCTCGCGGGACGATCTACGAGCAGTACTTC.

The genes are TRBV11-2 and TRBJ2-7; maybe TRBD2 (5 bases). The CDR3 spans 15 residues. Germline V lookup: CDR1 SGHAT, CDR2 FQNNGV. The V gene lost 4 bases and the J gene lost 4 bases, with 17 bases spanning the gap. In nucleotides, the CDR3 is TGTGCCAGCAGCTCCTCAGTGGGAGATTCGTACGAGCAGTACTTC. Translation: CASSSSVGDSYEQYF. Filled out from reference TRBV11-2 and TRBJ2-7, the complete variable domain reads EAGVAQSPRYKIIEKRQSVAFWCNPISGHATLYWYQQILGQGPKLLIQFQNNGVVDDSQLPKDRFSAERLKGVDSTLKIQPAKLEDSAVYLCASSSSVGDSYEQYFGPGTRLTVT.

CDR3 amino acids: CAWSDGGSYNEQFF. The CDR3 DNA reads as TGTGCCTGGAGTGACGGGGGCTCCTACAATGAGCAGTTCTTC. The chain couples TRBV30 to TRBJ2-1; D perhaps matches TRBD2 (6 bases). This CDR3 comprises 14 residues. The germline gives CDR1 GTSNPN, CDR2 SVGIG (reference sequence). The ends were cut back, 1 base at V and 0 bases at J, with 7 bases in the middle.

This rearrangement joins TRBV2 to TRBJ1-5, with D maybe TRBD1 (5 bases). The germline gives CDR1 SNHLY, CDR2 FYNNEI. V lost 4 bases and J 7 bases, leaving 11 bases between the germline ends. The CDR3 runs to 13 residues. The CDR3 sequence: CASSGREVQPQHF. The CDR3 DNA reads TGTGCCAGCAGTGGCAGGGAGGTACAGCCCCAGCATTTT.

V usage is TRBV28 and J usage is TRBJ1-5; TRBD1 aligns across 11 bases. V lost 6 bases and J lost 2; bases outside the gene matches: 0. The CDR3 covers 14 residues. Germline assignment: CDR1 MDHEN and CDR2 SYDVKM. For the CDR3, the DNA is TGTGCCAGCAGGGACAGGGGGCGCAATCAGCCCCAGCATTTT. It yields the protein CASRDRGRNQPQHF.

The rearrangement uses TRBV7-9 and TRBJ2-2, with D uncertain. Trimming took off 5 bases at V and 1 base at J, with 14 bases between the two ends. The CDR3 is 16 residues long. CDR1 SEHNR and CDR2 FQNEAQ come from the germline V gene (reference sequence). In DNA, the CDR3 is TGTGCCAGCAGCCCACCCTCGTCGGTGAACACCGGGGAGCTGTTTTTT. Amino acids: CASSPPSSVNTGELFF. The complete variable domain, with remaining parts taken from reference TRBV7-9 and TRBJ2-2, reads DTGVSQNPRHKITKRGQNVTFRCDPISEHNRLYWYRQTLGQGPEFLTYFQNEAQLEKSRLLSDRFSAERPKGSFSTLEIQRTEQGDSAMYLCASSPPSSVNTGELFFGEGSRLTVL.

J is TRBJ2-5 and V is TRBV28, with D unclear. TRBJ2-7 explains the end of the DNA better; the J call may be wrong. Germline CDR1 is MDHEN and CDR2 is SYDVKM. This CDR3 has 12 amino acids. CDR3 sequence reads: CASSSHSYEQYF. CDR3 DNA: TGTGCCAGCAGTTCTCACTCCTACGAGCAGTACTTC.

The chain employs TRBV7-2 and TRBJ1-5, with unresolved D. Germline lookup yields CDR1 SGHTA and CDR2 FQGNSA. Trimming removed 2 bases at V and 9 bases at J, with 8 bases between. This CDR3 spans 12 amino acids. The CDR3 here is CASSLMRGPQHF. The DNA of the CDR3 is TGTGCCAGCAGCTTAATGCGGGGGCCCCAGCATTTT.

Only a few counts were recorded for this clone. The rearrangement uses TRBV9 and TRBJ1-5; D is perhaps TRBD1 (5 bases). The V and J ends lost 0 bases and 6 bases respectively, with 13 bases between them. This CDR3 has 15 amino acids. The germline CDR1 and CDR2 sequences are SGDLS and YYNGEE. As DNA, the CDR3 is TGTGCCAGCAGCGTAGCGGGGGAATCCGGTCAGCCCCAGCATTTT. This encodes CASSVAGESGQPQHF. The full variable domain, with the rest looked up from reference TRBV9 and TRBJ1-5, is DSGVTQTPKHLITATGQRVTLRCSPRSGDLSVYWYQQSLDQGLQFLIQYYNGEERAKGNILERFSAQQFPDLHSELNLSSLELGDSALYFCASSVAGESGQPQHFGDGTRLSIL.

This clone was found a few times. V and J are TRBV9 and TRBJ1-1, with no clear D. Trimming removed 0 bases at V and 3 bases at J, with 6 bases between. CDR1 SGDLS and CDR2 YYNGEE come from the germline V gene. The CDR3 has 13 amino acids. The CDR3 sequence is CASSVDSYTEAFF. The CDR3 DNA reads as TGTGCCAGCAGCGTAGACAGTTACACTGAAGCTTTCTTT.

The chain carries TRBV19 and TRBJ1-2; no clear D gene. The CDR3 sequence is 14 residues long. V was clipped by 7 bases and J by 3 bases, with 15 bases between them. In germline, CDR1 is LNHDA, CDR2 SQIVND (reference sequence). The CDR3 region has the DNA TGTGCCAGTAACCCGGCCGCTGGGCACTATGGCTACACCTTC. The encoded protein is CASNPAAGHYGYTF.